The rows below give T cell receptor beta chains drawn from one sample of a study of post-analysis software for immune sequencing data. In TCRdb, the PCR reads were re-called with MiXCR into one record per CDR3 protein. The sample has roughly 800,000 distinct CDR3 sequences, 35% to 55% seen once. Specimen: blood. The receptors stem from a girl between 10 and 17 years old with multiple sclerosis. The CDR3 runs from the conserved cysteine through the conserved F or W. The order of the fields is V gene, J gene, D gene, clone size, CDR3 protein, CDR3 DNA. The D gene is left open where the match is weak. Some rows mark clone size as missing; the rest say once, few, many or name a class of expanded clone.

V: TRBV4-1; J: TRBJ2-7; D: .; size: few; CDR3: CASSQGIEQYF; DNA: TGCGCCAGCAGCCAAGGGATCGAGCAGTACTTC
V: TRBV2; J: TRBJ1-6; D: .; size: .; CDR3: CASSESRGMDSPLHF; DNA: TGTGCCAGCAGTGAATCCCGTGGGATGGATTCACCCCTCCACTTT
V: TRBV7-8; J: TRBJ2-5; D: .; size: .; CDR3: CASSLVRSEETQYF; DNA: TGTGCCAGCAGCTTAGTACGGTCGGAAGAGACCCAGTACTTC
V: TRBV6-6; J: TRBJ2-5; D: .; size: .; CDR3: CASSYDGGRQETQYF; DNA: TGTGCCAGCAGTTACGACGGGGGGCGTCAAGAGACCCAGTACTTC
V: TRBV7-7; J: TRBJ2-3; D: TRBD1; size: few; CDR3: CASSSDRGDTQYF; DNA: TGTGCTAGCAGCTCCGACAGGGGGGATACGCAGTATTTT
V: TRBV24-1; J: TRBJ2-7; D: .; size: .; CDR3: CATSVSFPESSYEQYF; DNA: TGTGCCACCAGTGTTTCCTTTCCGGAGAGCTCCTACGAGCAGTACTTC
V: TRBV30; J: TRBJ1-1; D: .; size: .; CDR3: CAWRGLRGLTEAFF; DNA: TGTGCCTGGAGAGGACTAAGGGGACTGACTGAAGCTTTCTTT
V: TRBV29-1; J: TRBJ2-7; D: TRBD2; size: few; CDR3: CSVSGLAGPEYEQYF; DNA: TGCAGCGTCTCCGGACTAGCGGGACCCGAATACGAGCAGTACTTC
V: TRBV6-2/TRBV6-3; J: TRBJ1-5; D: TRBD1; size: .; CDR3: CASSVDRANQPQHF; DNA: TGTGCCAGCAGTGTGGACAGGGCCAATCAGCCCCAGCATTTT
V: TRBV20-1; J: TRBJ2-3; D: TRBD2; size: .; CDR3: CSPGGRTTDTQYF; DNA: TGCAGTCCCGGCGGGAGAACCACAGATACGCAGTATTTT
V: TRBV12-3/TRBV12-4; J: TRBJ2-1; D: .; size: .; CDR3: CASSSGANEQFF; DNA: TGTGCCAGCAGTTCCGGGGCCAATGAGCAGTTCTTC
V: TRBV20-1; J: TRBJ2-7; D: TRBD2; size: few; CDR3: CSASTWASGRVYEQYF; DNA: TGCAGTGCTTCTACATGGGCTAGCGGGAGGGTCTACGAGCAGTACTTC
V: TRBV12-3/TRBV12-4; J: TRBJ1-2; D: .; size: few; CDR3: CASESVGHNHGYTF; DNA: TGTGCCAGCGAAAGTGTAGGACACAACCATGGCTACACCTTC
V: TRBV20-1; J: TRBJ2-3; D: TRBD2; size: few; CDR3: CSAPWTSKDTQYF; DNA: TGCAGTGCCCCGTGGACTAGTAAAGATACGCAGTATTTT
V: TRBV5-1; J: TRBJ2-3; D: .; size: .; CDR3: CASSPLAEDTDTQYF; DNA: TGCGCCAGCAGCCCATTAGCGGAGGACACAGATACGCAGTATTTT
V: TRBV20-1; J: TRBJ2-2; D: TRBD2; size: .; CDR3: CSARSPGSGRAGELFF; DNA: TGCAGTGCTAGATCCCCAGGGAGCGGGAGGGCCGGGGAGCTGTTTTTT
V: TRBV9; J: TRBJ2-5; D: .; size: .; CDR3: CASSPYRGGQETQYF; DNA: TGTGCCAGCAGCCCCTACCGTGGGGGGCAAGAGACCCAGTACTTC
V: TRBV9; J: TRBJ2-5; D: TRBD2; size: many; CDR3: CASSAGLAGETQYF; DNA: TGTGCCAGCAGCGCGGGACTAGCCGGTGAGACCCAGTACTTC
V: TRBV7-9; J: TRBJ2-5; D: .; size: .; CDR3: CASSLWPGGTQETQYF; DNA: TGTGCCAGCAGCTTATGGCCAGGGGGGACACAAGAGACCCAGTACTTC
V: TRBV2; J: TRBJ2-7; D: TRBD1; size: .; CDR3: CAGCPDRGTYEQYF; DNA: TGTGCCGGCTGTCCGGACAGGGGAACCTACGAGCAGTACTTC
V: TRBV7-8; J: TRBJ2-7; D: .; size: .; CDR3: CASSSTRAARTNHQYF; DNA: TGTGCCAGCAGCTCGACCCGCGCAGCACGTACAAACCATCAGTACTTC
V: TRBV20-1; J: TRBJ1-5; D: .; size: .; CDR3: CSALPSLRQGNQPQHF; DNA: TGCAGTGCTTTACCCAGCCTAAGGCAGGGCAATCAGCCCCAGCATTTT
V: TRBV12-3/TRBV12-4; J: TRBJ2-3; D: TRBD2; size: .; CDR3: CASLRSGITDTQYF; DNA: TGTGCCAGCCTACGGAGCGGGATAACAGATACGCAGTATTTT
V: TRBV9; J: TRBJ2-3; D: .; size: .; CDR3: CASSPQLSGGRDTQYF; DNA: TGTGCCAGCAGCCCTCAGCTGTCTGGGGGCCGGGATACGCAGTATTTT
V: TRBV7-2; J: TRBJ2-7; D: TRBD2; size: few; CDR3: CASSSRGLSSYEQYF; DNA: TGTGCCAGCAGCTCGCGGGGGTTAAGCTCCTACGAGCAGTACTTC
V: TRBV20-1; J: TRBJ2-1; D: TRBD2; size: .; CDR3: CSARWTSGKASGNEQFF; DNA: TGCAGTGCTAGGTGGACTAGCGGGAAGGCTTCGGGGAATGAGCAGTTCTTC
V: TRBV15; J: TRBJ2-1; D: .; size: .; CDR3: CATSRVGEEQFF; DNA: TGTGCCACCAGCAGAGTAGGTGAAGAGCAGTTCTTC
V: TRBV19; J: TRBJ2-7; D: .; size: .; CDR3: CASSMRGLGRYEQYF; DNA: TGTGCCAGTAGTATGAGAGGACTTGGGCGCTACGAGCAGTACTTC
V: TRBV9; J: TRBJ2-7; D: .; size: .; CDR3: CASSVEVASPCEQYF; DNA: TGTGCCAGCAGCGTAGAAGTAGCTTCTCCTTGCGAGCAGTACTTC
V: TRBV20-1; J: TRBJ1-1; D: .; size: .; CDR3: CSVRTGSEGAFF; DNA: TGCAGTGTGAGAACAGGGAGTGAGGGAGCTTTCTTT
V: TRBV6-2/TRBV6-3; J: TRBJ1-5; D: .; size: .; CDR3: CASSYWAENQPQHF; DNA: TGTGCCAGCAGTTATTGGGCAGAGAATCAGCCCCAGCATTTT
V: TRBV7-4; J: TRBJ1-2; D: .; size: few; CDR3: CAHSKGGYTF; DNA: TGTGCCCACTCCAAAGGTGGCTACACCTTC
V: TRBV5-5; J: TRBJ2-5; D: .; size: .; CDR3: CATREDLGGYQETQYF; DNA: TGTGCCACCCGAGAGGACCTAGGAGGGTACCAAGAGACCCAGTACTTC
V: TRBV3-1; J: TRBJ2-7; D: .; size: .; CDR3: CASSPWQGLYEQYF; DNA: TGTGCCAGCAGCCCGTGGCAGGGGTTATACGAGCAGTACTTC
V: TRBV20-1; J: TRBJ2-7; D: TRBD2; size: .; CDR3: CSAIPRTSWYEQYF; DNA: TGCAGTGCTATCCCGAGGACTAGCTGGTACGAGCAGTACTTC
V: TRBV12-3/TRBV12-4; J: TRBJ2-7; D: .; size: .; CDR3: CASSLGPFTYEQYF; DNA: TGTGCCAGCAGTTTAGGACCTTTCACCTACGAGCAGTACTTC
V: TRBV5-1; J: TRBJ2-3; D: TRBD2; size: few; CDR3: CASSSGTISSTDTQYF; DNA: TGCGCCAGCAGCTCCGGGACTATTTCTAGCACAGATACGCAGTATTTT
V: TRBV20-1; J: TRBJ1-2; D: TRBD1; size: .; CDR3: CSAYTGEGEGYTF; DNA: TGCAGTGCTTACACAGGGGAGGGAGAAGGCTACACCTTC
V: TRBV7-3; J: TRBJ2-5; D: .; size: few; CDR3: CASSLAGTKVETQYF; DNA: TGTGCCAGCAGCCTAGCCGGGACGAAGGTAGAGACCCAGTACTTC
V: TRBV7-9; J: TRBJ2-7; D: .; size: many; CDR3: CASSLLAVEQYF; DNA: TGTGCCAGCAGCCTACTCGCGGTCGAGCAGTACTTC
V: TRBV7-3; J: TRBJ2-3; D: TRBD2; size: .; CDR3: CASSSLAGSTDTQYF; DNA: TGTGCCAGCAGCTCCCTAGCGGGGAGCACAGATACGCAGTATTTT
V: TRBV7-9; J: TRBJ1-2; D: .; size: .; CDR3: CASSRGVSNYGYTF; DNA: TGTGCCAGCAGCCGTGGGGTTTCTAACTATGGCTACACCTTC
V: TRBV29-1; J: TRBJ2-4; D: .; size: .; CDR3: CSVGGADHQYF; DNA: TGCAGCGTTGGAGGGGCGGATCATCAGTACTTC
V: TRBV10-3; J: TRBJ1-2; D: .; size: few; CDR3: CAISKTDRGYTF; DNA: TGTGCCATCAGCAAGACGGATCGAGGCTACACCTTC
V: TRBV10-3; J: TRBJ1-1; D: .; size: .; CDR3: CAVTDAWNTEAFF; DNA: TGTGCCGTCACGGACGCCTGGAACACTGAAGCTTTCTTT
V: TRBV7-3; J: TRBJ2-7; D: TRBD2; size: .; CDR3: CASSDGLAAPYEQYF; DNA: TGTGCCAGCAGCGACGGACTAGCGGCCCCCTACGAGCAGTACTTC
V: TRBV5-5; J: TRBJ1-2; D: .; size: .; CDR3: CASSDSGGYYGYTF; DNA: TGTGCCAGCAGCGACTCCGGGGGGTACTATGGCTACACCTTC
V: TRBV29-1; J: TRBJ2-3; D: .; size: .; CDR3: CSVGRGSRTDTQYF; DNA: TGCAGCGTTGGGAGGGGGTCGAGAACAGATACGCAGTATTTT
V: TRBV12-3/TRBV12-4; J: TRBJ2-5; D: .; size: .; CDR3: CASSRDRRRTQYF; DNA: TGTGCCAGCAGTAGAGACAGGCGAAGGACCCAGTACTTC
V: TRBV15; J: TRBJ2-3; D: .; size: few; CDR3: CATSSQEAVVYTDTQYF; DNA: TGTGCCACCAGCAGCCAAGAAGCGGTAGTTTACACAGATACGCAGTATTTT
V: TRBV19; J: TRBJ1-1; D: .; size: .; CDR3: CASSIGGRVGTEAFF; DNA: TGTGCCAGTAGTATAGGCGGCAGGGTCGGCACTGAAGCTTTCTTT
V: TRBV6-1; J: TRBJ2-1; D: TRBD2; size: .; CDR3: CASSFFWAGGVYNEQFF; DNA: TGTGCCAGCAGCTTCTTTTGGGCGGGAGGGGTCTACAATGAGCAGTTCTTC
V: TRBV6-5; J: TRBJ2-1; D: .; size: few; CDR3: CASSYSRRPPARNEQFF; DNA: TGTGCCAGCAGTTACTCGAGGCGGCCGCCGGCTAGGAATGAGCAGTTCTTC
V: TRBV29-1; J: TRBJ1-2; D: TRBD1; size: .; CDR3: CSVNRGRGSGYTF; DNA: TGCAGCGTCAACAGGGGGCGAGGTTCAGGCTACACCTTC
V: TRBV30; J: TRBJ2-1; D: TRBD1; size: few; CDR3: CAWDPDRGYNEQFF; DNA: TGTGCCTGGGACCCGGACAGGGGCTACAATGAGCAGTTCTTC
V: TRBV6-1; J: TRBJ2-2; D: .; size: .; CDR3: CASRGGNTGELFF; DNA: TGTGCCAGCAGAGGCGGCAACACCGGGGAGCTGTTTTTT